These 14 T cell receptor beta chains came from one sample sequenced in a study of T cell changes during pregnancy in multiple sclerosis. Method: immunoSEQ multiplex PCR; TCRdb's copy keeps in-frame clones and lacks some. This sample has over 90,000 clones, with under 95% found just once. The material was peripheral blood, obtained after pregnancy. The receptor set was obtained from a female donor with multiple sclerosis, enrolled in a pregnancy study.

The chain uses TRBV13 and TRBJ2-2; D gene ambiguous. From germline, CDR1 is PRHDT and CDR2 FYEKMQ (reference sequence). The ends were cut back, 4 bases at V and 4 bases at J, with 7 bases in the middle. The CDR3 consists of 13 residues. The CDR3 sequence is CASSSTGTGELFF. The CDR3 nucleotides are TGTGCCAGCAGCTCTACGGGCACCGGGGAGCTGTTTTTT.

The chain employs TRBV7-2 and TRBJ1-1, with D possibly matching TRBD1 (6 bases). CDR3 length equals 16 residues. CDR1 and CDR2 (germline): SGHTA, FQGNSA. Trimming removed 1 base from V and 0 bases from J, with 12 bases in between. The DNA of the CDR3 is TGTGCCAGCAGCTTAGTTGGTGGGGGCCTGAACACTGAAGCTTTCTTT. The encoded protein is CASSLVGGGLNTEAFF.

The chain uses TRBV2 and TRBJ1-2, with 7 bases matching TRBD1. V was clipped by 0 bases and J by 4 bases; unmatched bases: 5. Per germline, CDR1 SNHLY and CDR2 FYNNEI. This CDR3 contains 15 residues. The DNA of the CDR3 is TGTGCCAGCAGTGAAGCGCGAGGGGGCGGCTATGGCTACACCTTC. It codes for CASSEARGGGYGYTF.

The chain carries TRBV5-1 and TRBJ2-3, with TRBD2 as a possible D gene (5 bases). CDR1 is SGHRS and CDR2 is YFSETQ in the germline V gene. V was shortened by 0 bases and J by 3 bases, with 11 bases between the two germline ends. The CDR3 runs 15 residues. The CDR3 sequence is CASSLGEPETDTQYF. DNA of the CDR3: TGCGCCAGCAGCTTGGGGGAGCCTGAGACAGATACGCAGTATTTT. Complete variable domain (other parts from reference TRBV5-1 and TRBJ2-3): KAGVTQTPRYLIKTRGQQVTLSCSPISGHRSVSWYQQTPGQGLQFLFEYFSETQRNKGNFPGRFSGRQFSNSRSEMNVSTLELGDSALYLCASSLGEPETDTQYFGPGTRLTVL.

CDR3 loop: CASSPFGGATEAFF. The DNA for the CDR3 is TGTGCCAGCAGCCCCTTTGGCGGGGCCACTGAAGCTTTCTTT. The rearrangement uses TRBV7-8 and TRBJ1-1; TRBD1 might be the D (5 bases). In germline, CDR1 is SGHVS, CDR2 FQNEAQ. The CDR3 consists of 14 residues. V shed 5 bases and J shed 4 bases, with 14 bases lying between them. Filled out from reference TRBV7-8 and TRBJ1-1, the complete variable domain reads GAGVSQSPRYKVAKRGQDVALRCDPISGHVSLFWYQQALGQGPEFLTYFQNEAQLDKSGLPSDRFFAERPEGSVSTLKIQRTQQEDSAVYLCASSPFGGATEAFFGQGTRLTVV.

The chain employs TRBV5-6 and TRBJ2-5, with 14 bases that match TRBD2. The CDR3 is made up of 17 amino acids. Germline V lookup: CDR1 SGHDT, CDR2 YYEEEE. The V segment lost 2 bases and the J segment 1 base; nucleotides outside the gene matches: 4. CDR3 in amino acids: CASSFQGLAGAQETQYF. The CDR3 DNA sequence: TGTGCCAGCAGCTTTCAGGGACTAGCGGGGGCCCAAGAGACCCAGTACTTC.

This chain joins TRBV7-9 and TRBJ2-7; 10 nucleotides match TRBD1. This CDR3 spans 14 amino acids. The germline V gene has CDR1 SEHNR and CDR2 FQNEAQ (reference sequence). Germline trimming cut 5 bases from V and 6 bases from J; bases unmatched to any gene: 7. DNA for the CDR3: TGTGCCAGCAGCACTCACGGGACAGGGGTCGAGCAGTACTTC. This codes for CASSTHGTGVEQYF. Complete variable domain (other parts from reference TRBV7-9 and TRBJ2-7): DTGVSQNPRHKITKRGQNVTFRCDPISEHNRLYWYRQTLGQGPEFLTYFQNEAQLEKSRLLSDRFSAERPKGSFSTLEIQRTEQGDSAMYLCASSTHGTGVEQYFGPGTRLTVT.

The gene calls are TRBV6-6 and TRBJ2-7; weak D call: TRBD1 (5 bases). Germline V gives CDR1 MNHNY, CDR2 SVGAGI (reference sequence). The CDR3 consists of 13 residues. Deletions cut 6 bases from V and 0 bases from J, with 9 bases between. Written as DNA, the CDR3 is TGTGCCAGCAGCGACAGTTTCTCCTACGAGCAGTACTTC. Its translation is CASSDSFSYEQYF.

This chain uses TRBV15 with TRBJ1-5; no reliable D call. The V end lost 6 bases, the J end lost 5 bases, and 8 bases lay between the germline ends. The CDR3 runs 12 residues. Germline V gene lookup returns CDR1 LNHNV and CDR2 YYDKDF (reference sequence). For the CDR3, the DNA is TGTGCCACCAGTGCGGGGTATCAGCCCCAGCATTTT. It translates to CATSAGYQPQHF.

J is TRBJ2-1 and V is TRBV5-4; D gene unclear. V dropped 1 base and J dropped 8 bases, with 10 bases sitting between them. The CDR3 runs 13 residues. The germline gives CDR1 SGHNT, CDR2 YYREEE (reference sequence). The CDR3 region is CASSLLGEDEQFF. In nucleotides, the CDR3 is TGTGCCAGCAGCTTGTTAGGCGAGGATGAGCAGTTCTTC.

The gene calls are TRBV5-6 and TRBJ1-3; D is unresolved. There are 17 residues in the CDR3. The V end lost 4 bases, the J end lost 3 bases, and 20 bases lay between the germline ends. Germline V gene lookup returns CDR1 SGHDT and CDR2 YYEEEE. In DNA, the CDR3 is TGTGCCAGCAGCCCTCTACCGGGGAACTCCGATGGAAACACCATATATTTT. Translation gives CASSPLPGNSDGNTIYF.

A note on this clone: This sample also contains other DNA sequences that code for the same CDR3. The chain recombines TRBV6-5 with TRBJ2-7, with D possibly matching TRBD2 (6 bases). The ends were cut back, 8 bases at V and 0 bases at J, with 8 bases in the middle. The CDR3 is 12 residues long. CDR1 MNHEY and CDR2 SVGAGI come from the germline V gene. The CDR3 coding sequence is TGTGCCAGCTCGCGGGACTCCTACGAGCAGTACTTC. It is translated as CASSRDSYEQYF.

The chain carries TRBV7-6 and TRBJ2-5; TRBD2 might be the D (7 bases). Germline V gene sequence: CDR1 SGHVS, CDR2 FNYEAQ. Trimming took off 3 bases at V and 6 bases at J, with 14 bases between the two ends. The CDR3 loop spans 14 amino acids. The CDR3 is CASSFGGPEKTQYF. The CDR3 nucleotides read TGTGCCAGCAGCTTCGGGGGGCCGGAGAAGACCCAGTACTTC.

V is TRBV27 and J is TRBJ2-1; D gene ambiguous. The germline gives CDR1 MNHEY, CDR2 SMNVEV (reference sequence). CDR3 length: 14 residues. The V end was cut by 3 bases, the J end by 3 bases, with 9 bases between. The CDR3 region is CASSFRGRYNEQFF. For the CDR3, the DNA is TGTGCCAGCAGTTTTAGAGGCCGCTACAATGAGCAGTTCTTC.